This T cell receptor beta chain emerged from a study of CD8 T cells in Susac syndrome. Study context: The sequenced Susac syndrome patients comprised five or six with active disease and roughly 8 in remission.

The CDR3 has 15 residues. Germline V gives CDR1 KGHSH, CDR2 LQKENI. On this clonotype itself: The junction does not match germline at one end; this may be a read error.

Random hexamers were used to reverse transcribe the RNA input (roughly 0.5 to 1 ug). TCRdb reprocessed the immunoSEQ multiplex PCR reads with MiXCR, giving one entry per CDR3 protein. The sample lists under 200,000 distinct CDR3 sequences; about 96% were seen once. The clonotype originates from a human donor with Susac syndrome. The source material was CD4+ T cells from PBMCs. The rearrangement uses TRBV18 and TRBJ2-2; D possibly corresponds to TRBD1 (6 bases). CDR3 sequence: CASSAPTGYTGELFF. Here the CDR3 DNA reads TGTGCCAGCTCAGCACCTACAGGGTACACCGGGGAGCTGTTTTTT.